Shown below are 29 T cell receptor beta chains from a single sample sequenced in a study of T cell repertoires in cytomegalovirus infection. Each CDR3 protein gets one entry after TCRdb re-called the reads with MiXCR. In the table there are around 230,000 distinct CDR3 sequences, approximately 40% of which are singletons. For these receptors, no antigen is known. The sequences come from CD8+ T cells from cultured PBMCs, collected from culture after CMV antigen stimulation. Receptors were obtained from a human donor in good health (CMV status not recorded). Some clones in this sample may be carry-over from other donors' samples.

Comment on this clonotype: The junction does not match germline at one end; this may be a read error. The chain couples TRBV7-4 to TRBJ2-7, with D possibly being TRBD1 (6 bases). The CDR3 totals 11 residues. CDR1 is SGHVT and CDR2 is SQSDAQ in the germline V gene. The CDR3 sequence is CANLTGNERYF. The CDR3 DNA follows: TGTGCCAATCTAACAGGGAATGAGCGGTACTTC. Drawing the rest from reference TRBV7-4 and TRBJ2-7, the complete variable domain is GAGVSQSPRYKVAKRGRDVALRCDSISGHVTLYWYRQTLGQGSEVLTYSQSDAQRDKSGRPSGRFSAERPERSVSTLKIQRTEQGDSAVYLCANLTGNERYFGPGTRLTVT.

This clonotype appeared a few times. This chain uses TRBV19 with TRBJ2-2; D perhaps matches TRBD2 (6 bases). Germline V gene sequence: CDR1 LNHDA, CDR2 SQIVND (reference sequence). Trimming left V 7 bases short and J 4 bases short, with 13 bases between. The CDR3 totals 14 residues. CDR3 sequence reads: CASIPGEITGELFF. The CDR3 region has the DNA TGTGCCAGTATTCCGGGGGAGATCACCGGGGAGCTGTTTTTT. Variable domain in full (rest from reference TRBV19 and TRBJ2-2): DGGITQSPKYLFRKEGQNVTLSCEQNLNHDAMYWYRQDPGQGLRLIYYSQIVNDFQKGDIAEGYSVSREKKESFPLTVTSAQKNPTAFYLCASIPGEITGELFFGEGSRLTVL.

The count of this clonotype is one. As the CDR3 is not closed by the conserved phenylalanine or tryptophan, this likely results from a read error. The CDR3 region has the DNA TGCGCCAGCAGCCAAGTTCACGAAGGGAGGGTGAACACTGAAGCTTTCTTG. Translated, it gives CASSQVHEGRVNTEAFL. The chain links TRBV4-1 to TRBJ1-1; no definite D call. CDR3 length equals 17 residues. Germline values: CDR1 MGHRA, CDR2 YSYEKL. V was clipped by 1 base and J by 0 bases, with 15 bases between them.

This clonotype appeared a few times. The CDR3 region is CASKEAGTTNEQFF. The CDR3 DNA follows: TGTGCCAGCAAGGAAGCCGGGACTACCAATGAGCAGTTCTTC. V is TRBV12-3 or TRBV12-4 and J is TRBJ2-1; 7 nucleotides align to TRBD2. Trimming took 7 bases from V and 6 from J; bases not matched to a gene: 9. The CDR3 contains 14 residues.

This chain connects TRBV11-2 to TRBJ1-2, with D maybe TRBD1 (5 bases). The CDR3 is made up of 16 amino acids. Looked up from germline, CDR1 is SGHAT and CDR2 is FQNNGV. Trimming pared 1 base from V and 6 bases from J, leaving 18 bases between. CDR3 in amino acids: CASSLVVRGTEDGYTF. CDR3 nucleotides: TGTGCCAGCAGCTTAGTAGTCCGGGGGACCGAGGATGGCTACACCTTC.

V is TRBV4-1 and J is TRBJ2-1; TRBD1 is a possible D gene (5 bases). CDR1 is MGHRA, CDR2 YSYEKL, per germline. The ends were cut back, 0 bases at V and 8 bases at J, with 11 bases in the middle. This CDR3 comprises 14 residues. This CDR3 reads CASSQDSRADEQFF. The CDR3 nucleotides read TGCGCCAGCAGCCAAGATTCCAGGGCAGATGAGCAGTTCTTC.

The CDR3: CASSLVQGVHTEAFF. DNA of the CDR3: TGCGCCAGCAGCTTGGTACAGGGGGTGCACACTGAAGCTTTCTTT. This chain links TRBV5-1 with TRBJ1-1, with TRBD1 matching over 8 bases. The CDR3 is made up of 15 amino acids. J lost 3 bases, V lost 0 bases, and 4 bases had no gene match. Per the germline V gene, CDR1 is SGHRS and CDR2 is YFSETQ.

CDR3 region: CASSTTSSDTQYF. DNA of the CDR3: TGTGCCAGCAGTACCACTAGCTCAGATACGCAGTATTTT. The V gene is TRBV27, the J gene TRBJ2-3; possibly TRBD2 for D (6 bases). The CDR3 is 13 amino acids. The V end was cut by 5 bases, the J end by 4 bases, with 10 bases between. The germline gives CDR1 MNHEY, CDR2 SMNVEV (reference sequence).

This clonotype was counted a few times. The chain recombines TRBV7-3 with TRBJ2-1, with 8 bases aligning to TRBD2. The trim removed 4 bases at V and 7 bases at J, leaving 12 bases unmatched. This CDR3 is built from 16 residues. In germline, CDR1 is SGHTA, CDR2 FQGTGA. CDR3 region: CASSSGDSGTKNEQFF. The CDR3 nucleotides read TGTGCCAGCAGCTCCGGGGATAGCGGGACAAAAAATGAGCAGTTCTTC.

The gene calls are TRBV29-1 and TRBJ2-1, with D possibly matching TRBD1 (6 bases). The CDR3 has 12 amino acids. CDR1 and CDR2 from the germline V gene are SQVTM and ANQGSEA. The V end lost 3 bases, the J end lost 4 bases, and 7 bases lay between the germline ends. Written as DNA, the CDR3 is TGCAGCGTTGAGGACAGTTACAATGAGCAGTTCTTC. This encodes CSVEDSYNEQFF.

J is TRBJ2-1 and V is TRBV24-1; 8 bases map to TRBD1. The CDR3 runs 16 residues. V was clipped by 4 bases and J by 3 bases; unmatched bases: 7. Germline CDR1 is KGHDR and CDR2 is SFDVKD. The CDR3 DNA reads as TGTGCCACCAGTGAGTCCCGGACAGGGAACTACAATGAGCAGTTCTTC. Residues: CATSESRTGNYNEQFF.

The chain links TRBV20-1 to TRBJ2-7, with 11 nucleotides matching TRBD1. The CDR3 has 21 amino acids. CDR1 DFQATT and CDR2 SNEGSKA come from the germline V gene (reference sequence). With V trimmed by 5 bases and J by 0 bases, 24 bases remained unmatched. The CDR3 DNA sequence: TGCAGTGCTCTAGTCGGACCGACGGGGACAGGGGGAAAGAAAGTCTCCTACGAGCAGTACTTC. Translated: CSALVGPTGTGGKKVSYEQYF.

This clonotype was counted a single time. This chain connects TRBV19 to TRBJ1-1; TRBD1 aligns across 7 bases. V shed 10 bases and J 6 bases; nucleotides not matched to a gene: 20. In germline, CDR1 is LNHDA, CDR2 SQIVND (reference sequence). This CDR3 spans 16 amino acids. The chain's CDR3 is CATRPGRDSSIAEAFF. CDR3 DNA: TGTGCCACAAGACCCGGGCGGGACAGTTCGATCGCTGAAGCTTTCTTT.

This clonotype was recorded at least ten times. The chain recombines TRBV27 with TRBJ2-7; no clear D gene. V gave up 5 bases and J gave up 0 bases, with 14 bases separating them. This CDR3 comprises 15 residues. From germline, CDR1 is MNHEY and CDR2 SMNVEV (reference sequence). The CDR3 loop reads CASSAGPNPSYEQYF. DNA for the CDR3: TGTGCCAGCAGTGCCGGGCCAAACCCCTCCTACGAGCAGTACTTC.

A few counts support this clonotype. The chain has TRBV29-1 and TRBJ2-7, with a weak D call TRBD1 (6 bases). The V end was cut by 3 bases, the J end by 4 bases, with 7 bases between. Germline values: CDR1 SQVTM, CDR2 ANQGSEA. CDR3 size: 11 residues. The CDR3 DNA reads as TGCAGCGTTGATCAGGGGTACGAGCAGTACTTC. It codes for CSVDQGYEQYF.

The V gene is TRBV27, the J gene TRBJ2-3; D tentatively fits TRBD1 or TRBD2 (5 bases each). Germline V gives CDR1 MNHEY, CDR2 SMNVEV (reference sequence). This CDR3 region has 14 residues. Trimming removed 1 base at V and 4 bases at J, with 9 bases between. The CDR3 spells CASSLWGSPDTQYF. DNA of the CDR3: TGTGCCAGCAGTTTATGGGGGTCCCCAGATACGCAGTATTTT.

Remarks on this clonotype: This likely comes from a read error, as the CDR3 has no conserved phenylalanine or tryptophan at its end. V usage is TRBV7-2 and J usage is TRBJ2-6, with 7 bases matching TRBD1. The CDR3 runs 17 residues. The ends lost 5 bases at V and 0 bases at J; junction bases unmatched: 7. Germline lookup yields CDR1 SGHTA and CDR2 FQGNSA. Here the CDR3 reads CASSAGTEASGANVLTL. The CDR3 DNA is TGTGCCAGCAGCGCCGGGACAGAGGCCTCTGGGGCCAACGTCCTGACTTTA.

CDR3: CASSLRQASSYEQYF. DNA of the CDR3: TGTGCCAGCAGTTTACGACAGGCAAGCTCCTACGAGCAGTACTTC. The rearrangement links TRBV27 to TRBJ2-7, with D maybe TRBD1 (6 bases). CDR1 and CDR2 from the germline V gene are MNHEY and SMNVEV (reference sequence). The V gene lost 2 bases and the J gene lost 0 bases, with 11 bases spanning the gap. The CDR3 consists of 15 residues.

With regard to this clonotype: The junction departs from the called germline gene at one end, perhaps through a read error. This chain joins TRBV12-3 or TRBV12-4 and TRBJ2-2; TRBD1 or TRBD2 may be the D gene (6 bases each). CDR3 size: 18 residues. The CDR3 reads CASRSIYPDGTNTGEVFF. CDR3 sequence (DNA): TGTGCCAGCAGATCAATCTACCCGGACGGGACAAACACCGGGGAGGTGTTTTTT.

This clonotype was seen more than once but under ten times. The chain couples TRBV7-2 to TRBJ2-2; D perhaps matches TRBD2 (6 bases). This CDR3 contains 15 residues. Deletions cut 2 bases from V and 4 bases from J, with 11 bases between. The germline CDR1 and CDR2 sequences are SGHTA and FQGNSA. Here the CDR3 DNA reads TGTGCCAGCAGCTTAAGGGACTTCGGCACCGGGGAGCTGTTTTTT. Protein sequence: CASSLRDFGTGELFF.

Turning to this clonotype: This may stem from a read error, because a much larger clone lies one nucleotide away. The V call is TRBV24-1, the J call TRBJ1-2; D is unclear. Germline values: CDR1 KGHDR, CDR2 SFDVKD. V dropped 7 bases and J dropped 8 bases, with 16 bases sitting between them. This CDR3 comprises 13 residues. The CDR3 loop is CATSPGKEGGYTF. CDR3 DNA: TGTGCCACCAGCCCCGGGAAGGAAGGGGGCTACACCTTC.

The CDR3 protein is CASSKVETRTDTQYF. The CDR3 coding sequence is TGTGCCAGCAGCAAAGTCGAAACCCGCACAGATACGCAGTATTTT. The chain links TRBV11-1 to TRBJ2-3; D remains ambiguous. Trimming removed 5 bases from V and 1 base from J, with 13 bases in between. CDR1 is SGHAT, CDR2 FQDESV, per germline (reference sequence). The CDR3 consists of 15 residues.

This clonotype was picked up a small number of times. The V gene is TRBV27, the J gene TRBJ2-1; no reliable D call. Germline loops: CDR1 MNHEY, CDR2 SMNVEV (reference sequence). V lost 6 bases, J lost 3 bases, and 12 bases lay in between. The CDR3 length is 14 residues. The CDR3 sequence is CASSHRDGYNEQFF. CDR3 DNA sequence: TGTGCCAGCAGCCATAGAGACGGCTACAATGAGCAGTTCTTC.

The rearrangement links TRBV3-1 to TRBJ2-3; D uncertain. The germline gives CDR1 LGHDT, CDR2 YNNKEL (reference sequence). V lost 1 base and J lost 4, with 6 bases in between. The CDR3 runs 13 residues. CDR3 sequence (DNA): TGTGCCAGCAGCCAAGCTCTAGCAGATACGCAGTATTTT. Protein product: CASSQALADTQYF.

This clonotype was seen ten or more times. This chain connects TRBV7-9 to TRBJ2-1; D is undetermined. The CDR3 is made up of 11 amino acids. CDR1 and CDR2 from the germline V gene are SEHNR and FQNEAQ (reference sequence). Trimming cost V 5 bases and J 8 bases, with 7 bases left between them. CDR3 residues: CASSPSHEQFF. Written as DNA, the CDR3 is TGTGCCAGCAGCCCTTCACATGAGCAGTTCTTC.

The rearrangement links TRBV7-6 to TRBJ2-5, with D possibly being TRBD1 or TRBD2 (5 bases each). The V and J ends lost 1 base and 4 bases respectively, with 13 bases between them. CDR3 length: 15 amino acids. CDR1 is SGHVS, CDR2 FNYEAQ, per germline. DNA of the CDR3: TGTGCCAGCAGCTTAGTGGGGGAGTTCGGAGAGACCCAGTACTTC. Translated, it gives CASSLVGEFGETQYF.

The V gene is TRBV19, the J gene TRBJ2-2; D remains unclear. The CDR3 extends over 12 amino acids. Germline V lookup: CDR1 LNHDA, CDR2 SQIVND (reference sequence). Trimming shortened V by 6 bases and J by 3 bases, and 5 bases separated the two germline ends. CDR3 sequence (DNA): TGTGCCAGTAGATGGGACACCGGGGAGCTGTTTTTT. The encoded protein is CASRWDTGELFF.

This clonotype appeared many times. V is TRBV12-3 or TRBV12-4 and J is TRBJ2-5, with 7 bases identical to TRBD2. This CDR3 spans 13 amino acids. J was trimmed by 3 bases and V by 5 bases; bases with no gene match: 3. The DNA for the CDR3 is TGTGCCAGCAGTCCTACTAGCGAAGAGACCCAGTACTTC. Its translation is CASSPTSEETQYF.

This chain joins TRBV5-1 and TRBJ2-5; D is undetermined. V was shortened by 2 bases and J by 6 bases, with 5 bases between the two germline ends. CDR3 length equals 11 residues. Germline V lookup: CDR1 SGHRS, CDR2 YFSETQ. CDR3 nucleotides: TGCGCCAGCAGCTTCGGAAAGACCCAGTACTTC. Translation gives CASSFGKTQYF.